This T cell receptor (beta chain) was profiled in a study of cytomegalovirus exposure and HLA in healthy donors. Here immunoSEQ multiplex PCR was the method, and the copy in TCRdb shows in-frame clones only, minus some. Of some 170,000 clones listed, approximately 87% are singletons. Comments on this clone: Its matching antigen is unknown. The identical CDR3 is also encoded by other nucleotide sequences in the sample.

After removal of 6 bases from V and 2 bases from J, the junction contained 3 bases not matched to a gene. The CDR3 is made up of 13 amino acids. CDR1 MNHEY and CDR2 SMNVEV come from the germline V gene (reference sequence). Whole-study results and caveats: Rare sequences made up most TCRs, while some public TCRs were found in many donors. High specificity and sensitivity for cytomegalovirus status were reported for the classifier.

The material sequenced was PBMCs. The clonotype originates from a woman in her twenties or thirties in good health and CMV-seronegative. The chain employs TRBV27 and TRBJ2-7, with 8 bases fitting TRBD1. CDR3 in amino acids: CASSSGGPYEQYF. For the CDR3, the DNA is TGTGCCAGCAGCTCAGGGGGCCCCTACGAGCAGTACTTC.